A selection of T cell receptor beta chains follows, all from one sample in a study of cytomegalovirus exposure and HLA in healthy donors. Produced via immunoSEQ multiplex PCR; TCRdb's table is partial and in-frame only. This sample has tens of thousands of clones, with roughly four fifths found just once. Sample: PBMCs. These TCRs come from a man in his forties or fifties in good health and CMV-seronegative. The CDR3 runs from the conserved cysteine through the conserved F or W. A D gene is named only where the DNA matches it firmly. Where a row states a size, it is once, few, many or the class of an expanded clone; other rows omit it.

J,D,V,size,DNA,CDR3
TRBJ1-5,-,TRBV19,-,TGTGCGGTCGGGGGACGGAATCAGCCCCAGCATTTT,CAVGGRNQPQHF
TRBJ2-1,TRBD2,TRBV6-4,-,TGTGCCAGCAGCCCAGGGACTAGCGGGCAACAGTTCTTC,CASSPGTSGQQFF
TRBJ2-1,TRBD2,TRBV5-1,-,TGCGCCAGCAGCTTGGAATCCAAGGCCCAACTAGCGGGGGTGTCCTACAATGAGCAGTTCTTC,CASSLESKAQLAGVSYNEQFF
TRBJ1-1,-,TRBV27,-,TGTGCCAGCAGTTTGGGGCGGACAACAACTGAAGCTTTCTTT,CASSLGRTTTEAFF
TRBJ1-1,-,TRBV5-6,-,TGTGCCAGCAGCATCACCGGGACAAGGGAAGCTTTCTTT,CASSITGTREAFF
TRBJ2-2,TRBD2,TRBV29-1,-,TGCAGCGCTGAGTTTGGACTAGCGGGAGGCGTAAGCACCGGGGAGCTGTTTTTT,CSAEFGLAGGVSTGELFF
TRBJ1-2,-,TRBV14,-,TGTGCCAGCTCCGAGACAAGTGATGGCTATGGCTACACCTTC,CASSETSDGYGYTF
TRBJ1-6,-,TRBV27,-,TGTGCCAGCAGTTTATCGCAGGGTTTCTCACCCCTCCACTTT,CASSLSQGFSPLHF
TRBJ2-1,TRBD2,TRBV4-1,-,TGCGCCAGCAGCGAGCGACTAGCGGGAGTATTTGAGCAGTTCTTC,CASSERLAGVFEQFF
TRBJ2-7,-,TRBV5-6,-,TGTGCCAGCAGGCCTACATGGAGCTCCTACGAGCAGTACTTC,CASRPTWSSYEQYF
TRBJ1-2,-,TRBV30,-,TGTGCCTGGATCGAGGGGGGGCTCGGCTACACCTTC,CAWIEGGLGYTF
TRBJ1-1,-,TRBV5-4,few,TGTGCCAGCAGCTACGCACAACTGGGGCATGCTTTCTTT,CASSYAQLGHAFF
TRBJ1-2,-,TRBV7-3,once,TGTGCCAGCAGCCCAGGATGGGGGGAAACGGCCGGCTACACCTTC,CASSPGWGETAGYTF
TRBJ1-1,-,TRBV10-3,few,TGTGCCATCAGAGCGAACACTGAAGCTTTCTTT,CAIRANTEAFF
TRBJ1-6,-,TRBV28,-,TGTGCCAGCAGTTTTGACAGTGCTTATTCACCCCTCCACTTT,CASSFDSAYSPLHF
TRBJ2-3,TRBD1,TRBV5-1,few,TGCGCCAGCAGCTTTCCAGGGGGCGATACGCAGTATTTT,CASSFPGGDTQYF
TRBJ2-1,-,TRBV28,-,TGTGCCAGCAGTCCTAGGAAGCGACTCGGAATAAACAATGAGCAGTTCTTC,CASSPRKRLGINNEQFF
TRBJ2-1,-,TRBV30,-,TGTGCCTGGAATCCCCACCTAGCCTTTAGCTCCTACAATGAGCAGTTCTTC,CAWNPHLAFSSYNEQFF
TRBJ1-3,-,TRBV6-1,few,TGTGCCAGCAGTAACGGACAAACTGGAAACACCATATATTTT,CASSNGQTGNTIYF
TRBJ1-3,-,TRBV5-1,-,TGCGCCAGCAGCTTGGGGGCAGAAGGAAACACCATATATTTT,CASSLGAEGNTIYF
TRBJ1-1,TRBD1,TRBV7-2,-,TGTGCCAGCAGCTTCCACGGGACAGGGCTCACTGAAGCTTTCTTT,CASSFHGTGLTEAFF
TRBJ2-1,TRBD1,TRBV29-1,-,TGCAGCGGGCTTCGGACAGGCGAGTACAATGAGCAGTTCTTC,CSGLRTGEYNEQFF
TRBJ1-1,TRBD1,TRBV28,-,TGTGCCAGCAGTCCCTCCGGACAGGGGTGGACTGAAGCTTTCTTT,CASSPSGQGWTEAFF